The clone carrying this T cell receptor beta chain was observed once. The target antigen is unknown. The sample comes from a study of neurological immune-mediated disorders. Study-wide findings and caveats: Multiple sclerosis patients had less TCR clonal expansion than even healthy controls, unlike HTLV-1-associated myelopathy. The absence of any CDR3 amino acid sequence shared by expanded clones across subjects suggests that repertoires were private in all groups.

Each TCR transcript was tagged with a 10-nucleotide random UMI during 5'RACE. From 15-18 subjects, every sequencing run obtained over 160 million TCR-beta sequences. TCRdb fed the 5' RACE reads into MiXCR, producing one record per CDR3 protein. The sample gives more than 15,000 distinct CDR3 sequences, roughly 15% of which show up once; roughly 15% is in the top ten. Germline-derived CDR1 and CDR2 are SGDLS and YYNGEE. This CDR3 is built from 16 residues. Deletions cut 4 bases from V and 5 bases from J, with 21 bases between. The sequenced material came from PBMCs. The clonotype originates from a man in his sixties with HTLV-1-associated myelopathy (HAM/TSP). The rearrangement links TRBV9 to TRBJ2-5, with a possible D match to TRBD1 (6 bases). The DNA of the CDR3 is TGTGCCAGCAGCTGGACCCCCACAGGGTTACTGGAGACCCAGTACTTC. It translates to CASSWTPTGLLETQYF.